A single T cell receptor (beta chain) is shown here with its context. Using immunoSEQ multiplex PCR, the repertoire was profiled, and TCRdb retains in-frame clones only, with some absent. This sample has about 65,000 clones; about 88% occur once, and the top ten carry around 1.3%. Trimming pared 3 bases from V and 0 bases from J, leaving 6 bases between. Germline lookup yields CDR1 SGHNT and CDR2 YYREEE (reference sequence). CDR3 length: 14 amino acids. This sample was taken from a study of blood T cell repertoires in COVID-19. Turning to the study itself: The analysed material was cDNA or gDNA that came from T cells, B-cell-depleted T cells, or PBMCs.

This receptor was taken from a man in his 60s with acute or convalescent COVID-19. Sequences were obtained from peripheral blood. This chain uses TRBV5-4 with TRBJ1-4; the D is unclear. The CDR3: CASSSQSTNEKLFF. In nucleotides, the CDR3 is TGTGCCAGCAGCTCGCAGTCAACTAATGAAAAACTGTTTTTT.